This section outlines one TCR beta chain sequence together with its context. Antigen unknown. The data were obtained in a study of OX40 agonist ivuxolimab in advanced cancers. The wider study: Hepatocellular carcinoma, melanoma, renal cell or head and neck cancer affected the dose-escalation patients. Points from the study as a whole: CD8+ T cells were the subset that, on average, had more expanded clones than CD4+.

Enrollment shut out patients with autoimmune disease history or systemic immunosuppression. Blood was sampled at baseline, cycle 4 day 1, and cycle 7 day 1. V lost 4 bases and J 0 bases, leaving 7 bases between the germline ends. Germline CDR1 MNHNS, CDR2 SASEGT. This CDR3 region has 15 residues. The protocol was immunoSEQ multiplex PCR, while the TCRdb copy is restricted to in-frame clones and leaves out a portion. The sample shows roughly 56,000 clones, about 86% of them seen only once. The sequence was collected from an adult with an advanced solid tumor such as melanoma, head and neck, liver or kidney cancer. The sequenced sample was CD4+ or CD8+ T cells sorted from blood, obtained in a trial of the OX40 agonist ivuxolimab. The chain combines TRBV6-1 with TRBJ1-6; D not resolved. CDR3 region: CASSATYSYNSPLHF. The CDR3 DNA reads TGTGCCAGCAGTGCGACATACTCCTATAATTCACCCCTCCACTTT.